This T cell receptor (beta chain) was profiled in a study of T-cell memory formation after mild COVID-19. A 5'RACE reaction primed in the constant segment made cDNA libraries of TCR alpha and TCR beta, and these carried sample barcodes and UMIs. TCRdb used MiXCR to reprocess the 5' RACE reads, holding one entry per CDR3 protein. In the table there are 150,000 to 200,000 distinct CDR3 sequences, under 20% of which are singletons. V was cut by 6 bases and J by 5 bases, with 10 bases left in between. Germline V lookup: CDR1 SEHNR, CDR2 FQNEAQ (reference sequence). The CDR3 has 12 amino acids. The source material was PBMCs or a T cell subset sorted from them (not recorded which). This TCR derives from an adult woman who had mild COVID-19 (a few samples of this study predate the infection). Cell type and time point are not known. The V and J genes are TRBV7-9 and TRBJ1-1; no reliable D call. CDR3 sequence reads: CASSIVGTEAFF. CDR3 coding DNA: TGTGCCAGCAGTATAGTTGGTACTGAAGCTTTCTTT.